Sequencing of this T cell receptor beta chain was carried out in a study of cytomegalovirus exposure and HLA in healthy donors. Comment on this clone: Antigen specificity is unknown.

The study's findings and limits: The analysis excluded some indistinguishable V segments, including TRBV6-2 and TRBV6-3. Reportedly, HLA-A and HLA-B alleles of most subjects were accurately predicted from TCR beta.

Germline V gene sequence: CDR1 SNHLY, CDR2 FYNNEI. Trimming took off 7 bases at V and 0 bases at J, with 9 bases between the two ends. This CDR3 contains 13 residues. Primers for the PCR totalled 60 Vbeta and 13 Jbeta. Sequencing was performed with immunoSEQ multiplex PCR; in TCRdb, only in-frame clones are kept and a portion is missing. The table shows about 120,000 clones, with approximately 72% occurring only once. The source of this sequence is a man aged 18-30 years in good health and CMV-seronegative. The V call is TRBV2, the J call TRBJ1-2; possible D gene TRBD1, 5 bases. Input material: PBMCs. CDR3 sequence: CASMGDSNYGYTF. As DNA, the CDR3 is TGTGCCAGCATGGGGGACTCTAACTATGGCTACACCTTC.